These 25 T cell receptor beta chains originate from one sample sequenced in a study of a mutant IDH1 vaccine in newly diagnosed glioma. The time point: week 11, during vaccination. Vaccine doses each comprised 300 ug of mutant IDH1 20-mer peptide, with topical imiquimod. No antigens are known for them. Clones were read by immunoSEQ multiplex PCR, and TCRdb kept only the in-frame ones, dropping some. The top ten clones hold 1.9% of a sample with more than 50,000 clones, 75% to 90% of them seen once. The sample was PBMCs, taken from a glioma patient whose treatment included an IDH1 peptide vaccine. Receptors originate from a middle-aged man with glioma.

This chain links TRBV10-3 with TRBJ2-2, with D possibly matching TRBD2 (7 bases). In germline, CDR1 is ENHRY, CDR2 SYGVKD. The germline V and J ends were trimmed by 6 bases and 6 bases, with 8 bases remaining between them. The CDR3 is 12 residues long. The CDR3 DNA is TGTGCCATCAGAGGGGGGGCCGGGGAGCTGTTTTTT. Its protein is CAIRGGAGELFF.

The V and J genes are TRBV5-1 and TRBJ2-2, with TRBD1 identical over 9 bases. After removal of 4 bases from V and 6 bases from J, the junction contained 4 bases not matched to a gene. CDR3 length: 14 amino acids. The V gene's germline CDR1 is SGHRS and CDR2 YFSETQ. CDR3 amino acids: CASSLRQGAGELFF. The CDR3 nucleotides read TGCGCCAGCAGCCTCCGACAGGGGGCCGGGGAGCTGTTTTTT.

This clone came up once. The chain joins TRBV7-2 to TRBJ1-1, with a possible D match to TRBD1 (6 bases). Germline V gene sequence: CDR1 SGHTA, CDR2 FQGNSA. Trimming shortened V by 2 bases and J by 2 bases, and 12 bases separated the two germline ends. The length of the CDR3 is 15 residues. CDR3 amino acids: CASSLTGRGNTEAFF. CDR3 nucleotide sequence: TGTGCCAGCAGCTTAACAGGGAGGGGAAACACTGAAGCTTTCTTT. The whole variable domain, remainder taken from reference TRBV7-2 and TRBJ1-1, is GAGVSQSPSNKVTEKGKDVELRCDPISGHTALYWYRQSLGQGLEFLIYFQGNSAPDKSGLPSDRFSAERTGGSVSTLTIQRTQQEDSAVYLCASSLTGRGNTEAFFGQGTRLTVV.

This clone was picked up one time. The rearrangement joins TRBV28 to TRBJ1-2; TRBD1 agrees at 8 bases. Looked up from germline, CDR1 is MDHEN and CDR2 is SYDVKM. The ends lost 6 bases at V and 2 bases at J; junction bases unmatched: 5. CDR3 length: 14 amino acids. CDR3 sequence (DNA): TGTGCCAGCAGAACCCAGGGGGCGAACTATGGCTACACCTTC. It yields the protein CASRTQGANYGYTF.

CDR3 in amino acids: CASSEALLRQGAANQPQHF. The CDR3 DNA reads as TGTGCCAGCAGTGAAGCGCTTCTTAGGCAGGGGGCGGCCAATCAGCCCCAGCATTTT. The chain carries TRBV6-1 and TRBJ1-5; 8 nucleotides agree with TRBD1. CDR3 length: 19 amino acids. CDR1 and CDR2 (germline): MNHNS, SASEGT. J lost 3 bases, V lost 0 bases, and 13 bases had no gene match.

This chain joins TRBV11-3 and TRBJ2-7; 11 nucleotides match TRBD1. V shed 1 base and J 2 bases; nucleotides not matched to a gene: 7. This CDR3 spans 17 amino acids. Germline loops: CDR1 SGHNT, CDR2 YENEEA. CDR3 coding DNA: TGTGCCAGCAGCTTAGCTTCCGGGACAGGGGGTCCCTACGAGCAGTACGTC. It yields the protein CASSLASGTGGPYEQYV.

This chain uses TRBV5-3 with TRBJ2-7; 10 nucleotides line up with TRBD2. TRBV5-3 carries the ORF label, with uncertain function. This CDR3 comprises 16 residues. V lost 3 bases, J lost 2 bases, and 8 bases stayed unmatched. CDR3 loop: CARSSALAGDPYEQYV. The DNA of the CDR3 is TGTGCCAGAAGCTCGGCCCTAGCGGGGGACCCCTACGAGCAGTACGTC.

The chain has TRBV5-1 and TRBJ2-7; D call uncertain. The germline V and J ends were trimmed by 3 bases and 0 bases, with 16 bases remaining between them. CDR1 and CDR2 (germline): SGHRS, YFSETQ. This CDR3 has 16 amino acids. CDR3 residues: CASSSDGRSSSYEQYF. The DNA for the CDR3 is TGCGCCAGCAGCTCGGATGGGCGTTCAAGCTCCTACGAGCAGTACTTC. The variable domain in full, completed from reference TRBV5-1 and TRBJ2-7, reads KAGVTQTPRYLIKTRGQQVTLSCSPISGHRSVSWYQQTPGQGLQFLFEYFSETQRNKGNFPGRFSGRQFSNSRSEMNVSTLELGDSALYLCASSSDGRSSSYEQYFGPGTRLTVT.

This clone appeared once. The rearrangement links TRBV30 to TRBJ1-3; D not resolved. The CDR3 length is 14 residues. V was shortened by 3 bases and J by 0 bases, with 9 bases between the two germline ends. The germline V gene encodes CDR1 GTSNPN and CDR2 SVGIG (reference sequence). CDR3 amino acids: CAWRGRLSGNTIYF. In DNA, the CDR3 is TGTGCCTGGAGAGGCAGGCTCTCTGGAAACACCATATATTTT. Supplemented by reference TRBV30 and TRBJ1-3, the full variable domain reads SQTIHQWPATLVQPVGSPLSLECTVEGTSNPNLYWYRQAAGRGLQLLFYSVGIGQISSEVPQNLSASRPQDRQFILSSKKLLLSDSGFYLCAWRGRLSGNTIYFGEGSWLTVV.

This rearrangement joins TRBV7-6 to TRBJ2-5; TRBD2 matches at 7 bases. V shed 3 bases and J 2 bases; nucleotides not matched to a gene: 3. Germline CDR1 and CDR2: SGHVS and FNYEAQ. This CDR3 is 14 amino acids long. CDR3 protein: CASSFQGGQETQYF. For the CDR3, the DNA is TGTGCCAGCAGCTTCCAGGGAGGGCAAGAGACCCAGTACTTC.

The V gene is TRBV5-1, the J gene TRBJ2-5; 10 bases align to TRBD1. After removal of 4 bases from V and 4 bases from J, the junction contained 7 bases not matched to a gene. This CDR3 has 15 residues. Germline CDR1 is SGHRS and CDR2 is YFSETQ. The DNA of the CDR3 is TGCGCCAGCAGCCGTGGGACAGGGGAAGGAGAGACCCAGTACTTC. Protein: CASSRGTGEGETQYF.

This chain connects TRBV27 to TRBJ1-1, with unresolved D. The V and J ends lost 4 bases and 5 bases respectively, with 11 bases between them. The CDR3 length is 13 residues. Germline V gene data show CDR1 as MNHEY and CDR2 as SMNVEV (reference sequence). The CDR3 sequence: CASSSSVRTEAFF. The CDR3 DNA reads as TGTGCCAGCAGTTCCTCAGTGAGGACTGAAGCTTTCTTT.

This sequence joins TRBV7-2 and TRBJ2-7; TRBD1 agrees at 9 bases. V was pared by 5 bases and J by 3 bases, with 5 bases of the junction left unmatched. The CDR3 loop spans 14 amino acids. Germline lookup yields CDR1 SGHTA and CDR2 FQGNSA. This CDR3 reads CASSPTGGLYEQYF. CDR3 nucleotides: TGTGCCAGCAGCCCAACAGGGGGCCTCTACGAGCAGTACTTC. The full variable domain, with the rest looked up from reference TRBV7-2 and TRBJ2-7, is GAGVSQSPSNKVTEKGKDVELRCDPISGHTALYWYRQSLGQGLEFLIYFQGNSAPDKSGLPSDRFSAERTGGSVSTLTIQRTQQEDSAVYLCASSPTGGLYEQYFGPGTRLTVT.

CDR3 sequence: CASTRLWPRETFF. CDR3 in DNA: TGTGCCAGTACCCGCCTGTGGCCGAGAGAAACTTTCTTT. The rearrangement joins TRBV19 to TRBJ1-1; the D is unclear. This CDR3 contains 13 residues. Looked up from germline, CDR1 is LNHDA and CDR2 is SQIVND (reference sequence). The ends were cut back, 7 bases at V and 12 bases at J, with 21 bases in the middle.

The chain uses TRBV7-6 and TRBJ2-3; no clear D gene. V was pared by 2 bases and J by 3 bases, with 9 bases between. This CDR3 is 14 amino acids long. CDR1 is SGHVS, CDR2 FNYEAQ, per germline. The CDR3 protein is CASSLPLGTDTQYF. The DNA of the CDR3 is TGTGCCAGCAGCTTACCCCTGGGAACAGATACGCAGTATTTT.

V is TRBV10-3 and J is TRBJ2-1, with 9 bases aligning to TRBD2. Germline lookup yields CDR1 ENHRY and CDR2 SYGVKD. The CDR3 spans 15 residues. The V and J ends lost 8 bases and 2 bases, in that order; junction bases with no gene match: 7. The CDR3, as DNA: TGTGCCATCGGATCGGGCGGGGGGGCCTACAATGAGCAGTTCTTC. It encodes CAIGSGGGAYNEQFF.

There are a few counts of this clone. The genes are TRBV30 and TRBJ1-5, with TRBD1 identical over 7 bases. The CDR3 is 16 amino acids. Germline assignment: CDR1 GTSNPN and CDR2 SVGIG (reference sequence). Losses at the gene ends were 3 bases for V and 3 bases for J; bases not matched to a gene: 11. The CDR3, as DNA: TGTGCCTGGAGGGCTCTAGACAGGGACAACAATCAGCCCCAGCATTTT. It translates to CAWRALDRDNNQPQHF. The complete variable domain, with remaining parts taken from reference TRBV30 and TRBJ1-5, reads SQTIHQWPATLVQPVGSPLSLECTVEGTSNPNLYWYRQAAGRGLQLLFYSVGIGQISSEVPQNLSASRPQDRQFILSSKKLLLSDSGFYLCAWRALDRDNNQPQHFGDGTRLSIL.

The chain links TRBV18 to TRBJ1-6, with D unresolved. The CDR3 length is 13 residues. V dropped 3 bases and J dropped 10 bases, with 10 bases sitting between them. CDR1 is KGHSH and CDR2 is LQKENI in the germline V gene. This chain's CDR3 is CASSPTDGSPLHF. CDR3 coding DNA: TGTGCCAGCTCACCCACGGACGGGTCACCCCTCCACTTT.

The rearrangement uses TRBV28 and TRBJ2-5; 8 bases map to TRBD2. V lost 5 bases and J lost 5; bases outside the gene matches: 10. This CDR3 is built from 15 residues. Germline-derived CDR1 and CDR2 are MDHEN and SYDVKM. CDR3 nucleotide sequence: TGTGCCAGCAGTCCCTGGGGGGGGACTAGGGAGACCCAGTACTTC. Translating it yields CASSPWGGTRETQYF.

The V gene is TRBV11-2, the J gene TRBJ1-4; D is undetermined. The V gene lost 0 bases and the J gene lost 7 bases, with 12 bases spanning the gap. The CDR3 consists of 15 residues. Looked up from germline, CDR1 is SGHAT and CDR2 is FQNNGV. The CDR3 sequence is CASSLDTWAAEKLFF. DNA of the CDR3: TGTGCCAGCAGCTTAGATACTTGGGCGGCTGAAAAACTGTTTTTT.

The CDR3 loop reads CASSEGASNYGYTF. The DNA for the CDR3 is TGTGCCAGCAGTGAAGGCGCCTCTAACTATGGCTACACCTTC. The V gene is TRBV2, the J gene TRBJ1-2; D remains unclear. From germline, CDR1 is SNHLY and CDR2 FYNNEI. The CDR3 is made up of 14 amino acids. The germline V and J ends were trimmed by 1 base and 0 bases, with 6 bases remaining between them.

This chain joins TRBV15 and TRBJ2-1; no definite D call. The CDR3 runs 13 residues. Trimming left V 1 base short and J 10 bases short, with 11 bases between. Germline V gene sequence: CDR1 LNHNV, CDR2 YYDKDF (reference sequence). CDR3 coding DNA: TGTGCCACCAGCAGAGGACTCCGCGTAGAGCAGTTCTTC. Its protein product is CATSRGLRVEQFF. Full variable domain (outside the CDR3, taken from reference TRBV15 and TRBJ2-1): DAMVIQNPRYQVTQFGKPVTLSCSQTLNHNVMYWYQQKSSQAPKLLFHYYDKDFNNEADTPDNFQSRRPNTSFCFLDIRSPGLGDTAMYLCATSRGLRVEQFFGPGTRLTVL.

The rearrangement joins TRBV27 to TRBJ2-5, with 8 bases lining up with TRBD1. Germline V gene sequence: CDR1 MNHEY, CDR2 SMNVEV (reference sequence). This CDR3 has 16 residues. V lost 8 bases and J lost 4; bases outside the gene matches: 15. CDR3 bases: TGTGCCAGCTATCCCCGGCAGGGGGCGCCCCGAGAGACCCAGTACTTC. As protein: CASYPRQGAPRETQYF.

In this sample, this clone turned up once. The chain has TRBV29-1 and TRBJ1-4, with D unresolved. This CDR3 has 14 residues. Germline V gives CDR1 SQVTM, CDR2 ANQGSEA. V lost 0 bases, J lost 3 bases, and 8 bases lay in between. The CDR3 loop is CSVEDGSSNEKLFF. The CDR3 bases are TGCAGCGTTGAAGATGGGAGCTCTAATGAAAAACTGTTTTTT.

This CDR3 is CASSQLGSSGANVLTF. The CDR3 nucleotides read TGTGCCAGCAGCCAACTAGGTAGCTCTGGGGCCAACGTCCTGACTTTC. This rearrangement joins TRBV4-2 to TRBJ2-6; D ambiguous. V was pared by 2 bases and J by 0 bases, with 8 bases between. Per the germline V gene, CDR1 is LGHNA and CDR2 is YNFKEQ. This CDR3 has 16 residues.